What follows describes a single T cell receptor beta chain. The antigen is not known. The V gene lost 6 bases and the J gene lost 0 bases, with 8 bases spanning the gap. From germline, CDR1 is WSHSY and CDR2 SAAADI. This CDR3 is built from 13 residues. As for treatment: approximately 18 received Ad26.COV2.S at low or high dose, single or two shots; roughly five received placebo; per-sample allocation not given. Sampling was done on day 63 after the first vaccine or placebo injection. Sequenced by immunoSEQ multiplex PCR; TCRdb stores in-frame clones only, minus some. This sample has over 400,000 clones, with around 92% found just once. The sample is drawn from a study of Ad26.COV2.S vaccination and SARS-CoV-2 variants. Across the whole study: Donor joined the COV1001 Ad26.COV2.S trial arm. Ad26.COV2.S given intramuscularly, once or twice 56 days apart.

Whole-study results and caveats: Substantial post-vaccination breadth of spike-specific CD8+ and CD4+ T cell responses was reported.

The rearrangement links TRBV10-2 to TRBJ1-2; D ambiguous. The source of this sequence is a person between 18 and 65 years old who received the Ad26.COV2.S COVID-19 vaccine or a placebo. The input for sequencing was peripheral blood, taken in a trial of Ad26.COV2.S vaccine versus placebo. The CDR3: CASSDTANYGYTF. The CDR3 DNA sequence: TGCGCCAGCAGCGACACTGCTAACTATGGCTACACCTTC.